The rows below give T cell receptor beta chains drawn from one sample of a study of CD8+ T cells in alopecia areata. Assay: immunoSEQ multiplex PCR; the TCRdb copy retains only in-frame clones and omits some. Altogether about 76,000 clones are present, around 67% being singletons, with the ten largest covering roughly a quarter. The starting material was CD8+ T cells sorted from blood, obtained at week 24, from a patient treated with tofacitinib. The receptors were gathered from a human donor with alopecia areata. Both conserved end residues are part of each CDR3. The order of the fields is clone size, J gene, D gene, V gene, CDR3 protein, CDR3 DNA. The D gene is left open where the match is weak. Expanded clones get a size class; other rows say once, few or many, or leave the size out.

NA TRBJ2-7 TRBD2 TRBV7-9 CASSPVGLAFAEQYF TGTGCCAGCAGCCCGGTGGGACTAGCGTTTGCCGAGCAGTACTTC
once TRBJ2-3 NA TRBV5-6 CASSLGLDTQYF TGTGCCAGCAGCTTGGGTTTAGATACGCAGTATTTT
NA TRBJ2-3 NA TRBV6-5 CASSYSLGADTQYF TGTGCCAGCAGTTACTCGCTGGGAGCAGATACGCAGTATTTT
NA TRBJ2-7 NA TRBV6-5 CASSDVTGEQYF TGTGCCAGCAGTGACGTTACTGGCGAGCAGTACTTC
NA TRBJ2-3 NA TRBV5-6 CASSLADTQYF TGTGCCAGCAGCTTAGCGGATACGCAGTATTTT
NA TRBJ2-1 NA TRBV2 CASSEDDNRGAYNEQFF TGTGCCAGCAGTGAAGACGATAATAGGGGGGCCTACAATGAGCAGTTCTTC
NA TRBJ2-1 NA TRBV18 CASSPDRNEQFF TGTGCCAGCTCACCCGATAGGAATGAGCAGTTCTTC
NA TRBJ2-5 NA TRBV5-6 CASSLGQPQETQYF TGTGCCAGCAGCTTGGGACAGCCGCAAGAGACCCAGTACTTC
NA TRBJ2-3 NA TRBV11-2 CASSSWTGPITDTQYF TGTGCCAGCAGCAGCTGGACCGGTCCGATCACAGATACGCAGTATTTT
NA TRBJ1-5 NA TRBV9 CASSEDLTGNQPQHF TGTGCCAGCAGCGAGGATCTCACGGGCAATCAGCCCCAGCATTTT
NA TRBJ1-1 NA TRBV4-1 CASSQEGGTEAFF TGCGCCAGCAGCCAAGAAGGGGGAACTGAAGCTTTCTTT
NA TRBJ2-7 NA TRBV5-1 CASKDFTTYEQYF TGCGCCAGCAAAGACTTCACAACCTACGAGCAGTACTTC
once TRBJ2-7 NA TRBV28 CASRDGSPYEQYF TGTGCCAGCAGGGACGGAAGCCCCTACGAGCAGTACTTC
NA TRBJ1-1 NA TRBV27 CATIQGVTEAFF TGTGCCACGATACAGGGCGTCACTGAAGCTTTCTTT
NA TRBJ1-5 NA TRBV4-3 CASSQDFSGQPQHF TGCGCCAGCAGCCAAGATTTCTCCGGTCAGCCCCAGCATTTT
few TRBJ2-3 NA TRBV25-1 CASRTRDTQYF TGTGCCAGCAGAACCCGGGATACGCAGTATTTT
NA TRBJ1-2 TRBD1 TRBV29-1 CSVEEDRTGGYGYTF TGCAGCGTTGAAGAGGACAGGACAGGGGGCTATGGCTACACCTTC
NA TRBJ1-1 NA TRBV7-9 CASSLARGLGTEAFF TGTGCCAGCAGCTTAGCGCGGGGGCTGGGCACTGAAGCTTTCTTT
NA TRBJ2-2 NA TRBV10-2 CASGEGSPRTGELFF TGCGCCAGCGGCGAGGGCTCCCCAAGGACCGGGGAGCTGTTTTTT
NA TRBJ2-7 TRBD1 TRBV7-6 CASSSIGQGGYEQYF TGTGCCAGCAGCTCGATAGGACAGGGGGGATACGAGCAGTACTTC
NA TRBJ1-1 TRBD1 TRBV9 CASSPRTGGVEAFF TGTGCCAGCAGCCCGAGGACAGGGGGCGTTGAAGCTTTCTTT
NA TRBJ1-1 TRBD1 TRBV7-9 CASSPGTGTFGDTEAFF TGTGCCAGCAGCCCCGGGACAGGGACCTTCGGAGACACTGAAGCTTTCTTT
NA TRBJ2-1 TRBD1 TRBV29-1 CSVLGTGYNEQFF TGCAGCGTTCTCGGGACAGGTTACAATGAGCAGTTCTTC
few TRBJ2-1 TRBD2 TRBV7-2 CASSLAGLAGAGEQFF TGTGCCAGCAGCTTAGCGGGACTAGCGGGAGCCGGAGAGCAGTTCTTC
NA TRBJ2-5 NA TRBV18 CASGGPKLETQYF TGTGCCAGCGGGGGACCTAAATTGGAGACCCAGTACTTC
few TRBJ2-7 NA TRBV29-1 CSVSGDYEQYF TGCAGCGTCTCAGGGGACTACGAGCAGTACTTC
NA TRBJ2-5 NA TRBV5-1 CASSWGMLDSRETQYF TGCGCCAGCAGCTGGGGAATGCTGGACAGCCGGGAGACCCAGTACTTC
few TRBJ2-1 NA TRBV5-1 CASSFTTSYNEQFF TGCGCCAGCAGCTTCACGACAAGTTACAATGAGCAGTTCTTC
NA TRBJ2-3 NA TRBV4-1 CASSQEGVGSAGSTDTQYF TGCGCCAGCAGCCAAGAAGGCGTCGGTTCGGCGGGGAGCACAGATACGCAGTATTTT
NA TRBJ2-5 TRBD2 TRBV4-1 CASSEERGGWETQYF TGCGCCAGCAGCGAAGAGCGGGGGGGCTGGGAGACCCAGTACTTC
NA TRBJ2-5 NA TRBV5-1 CASSLAGGYQETQYF TGCGCCAGCAGCTTGGCAGGGGGGTACCAAGAGACCCAGTACTTC
NA TRBJ1-2 NA TRBV6-5 CAISDSYYGYTF TGTGCCATCAGTGACAGCTACTATGGCTACACCTTC
NA TRBJ2-1 NA TRBV29-1 CSVLAINNEQFF TGCAGCGTTCTAGCGATCAACAATGAGCAGTTCTTC
NA TRBJ2-1 NA TRBV14 CASSQPTRYNEQFF TGTGCCAGCAGCCAACCTACTAGGTACAATGAGCAGTTCTTC
NA TRBJ2-2 NA TRBV23-1 CASSQYRQALEHTGELFF TGCGCCAGCAGTCAATATCGACAGGCCTTGGAACACACCGGGGAGCTGTTTTTT
once TRBJ2-1 NA TRBV2 CASSDYEGGTVVEQFF TGTGCCAGCAGTGATTATGAGGGGGGGACGGTTGTTGAGCAGTTCTTC
NA TRBJ2-5 TRBD1 TRBV30 CAWNGWGGTGHRETQYF TGTGCCTGGAACGGTTGGGGCGGGACAGGCCACAGGGAGACCCAGTACTTC
NA TRBJ2-3 NA TRBV4-1 CASSPSGAFTDTQYF TGCGCCAGCAGCCCCTCTGGGGCCTTCACAGATACGCAGTATTTT
NA TRBJ1-1 TRBD1 TRBV5-1 CASSGGQENTEAFF TGCGCCAGCAGCGGGGGACAGGAGAACACTGAAGCTTTCTTT
NA TRBJ2-5 TRBD2 TRBV11-2 CASSLTALAEETQYF TGTGCCAGCAGCTTAACTGCCCTAGCGGAAGAGACCCAGTACTTC
NA TRBJ2-7 TRBD1 TRBV29-1 CSVELDRENYEQYF TGCAGCGTTGAACTGGACAGGGAAAACTACGAGCAGTACTTC
NA TRBJ2-3 TRBD2 TRBV7-9 CASSWLAGNSDTQYF TGTGCCAGCAGCTGGCTAGCGGGCAATTCAGATACGCAGTATTTT
NA TRBJ1-4 NA TRBV7-2 CASSQAGRLTF TGTGCCAGCAGCCAGGCGGGACGTTTGACTTTT
once TRBJ2-7 TRBD2 TRBV18 CATKRGAGVFYEQYF TGTGCCACGAAACGGGGAGCGGGAGTCTTCTACGAGCAGTACTTC
many TRBJ2-3 NA TRBV4-1 CASSQDRTDTQYF TGCGCCAGCAGCCAAGATAGGACAGATACGCAGTATTTT
NA TRBJ1-1 TRBD1 TRBV19 CASSSQGALTEAFF TGTGCCAGTAGTTCACAGGGGGCATTGACTGAAGCTTTCTTT
NA TRBJ2-7 NA TRBV15 CATGEGGHEQYF TGTGCCACCGGCGAGGGGGGCCACGAGCAGTACTTC
NA TRBJ1-2 TRBD1 TRBV28 CASIEGGTGVYGYTF TGTGCCAGCATCGAGGGAGGGACAGGGGTCTATGGCTACACCTTC
NA TRBJ2-7 TRBD2 TRBV27 CASSLSGSTHYEQYF TGTGCCAGCAGTCTTAGCGGGAGTACTCATTACGAGCAGTACTTC